The clone carrying this T cell receptor (beta chain) was picked up a small number of times. Its specificity is not known. The entry originates in a study of T cells in localized non-small cell lung cancer. The study, taken as a whole, reports: Among blood samples, higher T cell density accompanied longer overall survival. Highest T cell clonality was seen in uninvolved adjacent lung, surpassing that measured in tumor.

Data came from immunoSEQ multiplex PCR; TCRdb stores just in-frame clones and leaves some out. Among some 7,700 clones listed, about 90% were seen once. Germline lookup yields CDR1 MNHNS and CDR2 SASEGT. This CDR3 contains 14 residues. Trimming left V 4 bases short and J 5 bases short, with 14 bases between. This rearrangement joins TRBV6-1 to TRBJ1-1; D is possibly TRBD1 (6 bases). The material was peripheral blood mononuclear cells, obtained before any cancer treatment. The receptor comes from a male donor at least 60 years old with stage II lung adenocarcinoma. CDR3 sequence: CASSGLGGGTEAFF. In DNA form, the CDR3 reads TGTGCCAGCAGTGGGTTGGGAGGGGGAACTGAAGCTTTCTTT.